Listed here is a single T cell receptor beta chain. What it binds is not known. The data originate from a study of shared clonotypes between healthy human individuals. Whole-study findings and limits: Read depth was anticipated to influence clonotype sharing among donors.

Unsorted samples drew genomic DNA from tens of millions of PBMCs. Original handling: Filtering was not the same, since immunoSEQ gave junction-only sequences without quality scores. Profiling relied on immunoSEQ multiplex PCR, and the TCRdb table lists in-frame clones only, not all of them. That table gives V, J and clone size, and the DNA gave D and trimming. The sample has about 470,000 clones, roughly 80% seen once. CDR3 length: 12 residues. Germline loops: CDR1 LNHDA, CDR2 SQIVND (reference sequence). The rearrangement uses TRBV19 and TRBJ2-1, with TRBD2 as a possible D gene (5 bases). The sequenced material came from PBMCs. This clonotype originated in a woman aged 35 to 49 in good health. Some clones in this sample may be carry-over from other donors' samples. The CDR3 DNA reads as TGTGCTTGTAGCGCTAGTATCGATGAGCAGTTCTTC. Encoded protein: CACSASIDEQFF.